This T cell receptor beta chain was documented in a study of type 1 regulatory T cells. Study-wide background: This in vitro CD4 product, T-allo10, is enriched for Tr1 cells and alloantigen-specific.

TCRdb used MiXCR to reprocess the reads, holding one entry per CDR3 protein. In the table there are approximately 97,000 distinct CDR3 sequences, 25% to 40% of which are singletons. A word on this clonotype: This sequence may be a read error, since a much larger clone differs from it by one base.

The CDR3 contains 12 residues. With 7 bases removed from V and 6 bases from J, the gap between germline ends came to 14 bases. The V gene's germline CDR1 is SQVTM and CDR2 ANQGSEA. Sequenced sample: CD4+ T cells, either the whole sample or a sorted fraction (not recorded which). The TCR sequence derives from a human donor in good health. The J gene is TRBJ2-3, the V gene TRBV29-1, with D possibly being TRBD2 (5 bases). The CDR3 bases are TGCAGCGCTACTAGATCAGCTGATACGCAGTATTTT. This translates into CSATRSADTQYF.